What follows are 4 T cell receptor beta chains derived from one specimen sequenced in a study of T-cell memory formation after mild COVID-19. TCRdb used MiXCR to reprocess the 5' RACE reads, holding one entry per CDR3 protein. Here the sample spans hundreds of thousands of distinct CDR3 sequences, 18% being singletons. The sample was PBMCs or a T cell subset sorted from them (not recorded which). The receptors shown here come from an adult woman who had mild COVID-19 (a few samples of this study predate the infection). Cell type and time point are not known.

This clonotype was picked up many times. This rearrangement joins TRBV6-1 to TRBJ2-7; 10 bases are a match to TRBD2. The J segment lost 2 bases and the V segment lost 6 bases, leaving 10 bases of the junction unmatched. Germline CDR1 is MNHNS and CDR2 is SASEGT. This CDR3 contains 16 residues. The CDR3: CASRKTSGVIPYEQYF. CDR3 in DNA: TGTGCCAGCAGAAAAACTAGCGGGGTAATCCCCTACGAGCAGTACTTC.

This clonotype was seen more than once but under ten times. This chain joins TRBV7-9 and TRBJ1-1; D is uncertain. Trimming removed 0 bases from V and 8 bases from J, with 10 bases in between. The germline V gene has CDR1 SEHNR and CDR2 FQNEAQ (reference sequence). The CDR3 is made up of 13 amino acids. CDR3 loop: CASSLAGFAEAFF. CDR3 nucleotide sequence: TGTGCCAGCAGCTTAGCAGGGTTTGCCGAAGCTTTCTTT.

This chain links TRBV5-1 with TRBJ2-2, with 7 bases matching TRBD1. The CDR3 loop spans 16 amino acids. Germline CDR1 SGHRS, CDR2 YFSETQ. Trimming at V came to 1 base and at J to 5 bases, leaving 8 bases not matched to a gene. This chain's CDR3 is CASSLRWTGATGELFF. CDR3 nucleotide sequence: TGCGCCAGCAGCTTGCGATGGACAGGAGCAACCGGGGAGCTGTTTTTT.

This clonotype was detected only a few times. The chain is built from TRBV5-1 and TRBJ2-3, with D possibly matching TRBD2 (5 bases). The CDR3 has 14 residues. Per the germline V gene, CDR1 is SGHRS and CDR2 is YFSETQ. Trimming shortened V by 5 bases and J by 6 bases, and 16 bases separated the two germline ends. DNA for the CDR3: TGCGCCAGCAGTTTAGACTCTCCGGGGGATACGCAGTATTTT. Amino acids: CASSLDSPGDTQYF. The full variable domain, in which reference TRBV5-1 and TRBJ2-3 provide the parts outside the CDR3, is KAGVTQTPRYLIKTRGQQVTLSCSPISGHRSVSWYQQTPGQGLQFLFEYFSETQRNKGNFPGRFSGRQFSNSRSEMNVSTLELGDSALYLCASSLDSPGDTQYFGPGTRLTVL.